The table lists the clone carrying this T cell receptor beta chain with many counts. Its matching antigen is unknown. This specimen belongs to a study of CD8 T cells in ankylosing spondylitis. Trimming pared 5 bases from V and 8 bases from J, leaving 15 bases between. Germline loops: CDR1 KGHSH, CDR2 LQKENI. The CDR3 has 14 residues. Findings and limits, study-wide: Blood of patients with ankylosing spondylitis appeared to be characterized by a TCR beta motif of eight highly homologous variants. Reportedly, disease-linked clones are significantly enriched in ankylosing spondylitis patients' matched synovial fluid.

Construction of TCR beta libraries was performed using quantitative 5'-RACE with molecular barcodes. A single record per CDR3 protein comes from TCRdb applying MiXCR to the 5' RACE reads. This repertoire shows about 240,000 distinct CDR3 sequences, 8.6% found once; its top ten account for nearly 7%. The specimen sequenced was blood, either unsorted or a sorted T cell fraction (not recorded which). The rearrangement joins TRBV18 to TRBJ1-4; D may be TRBD1 (6 bases). This sequence was found in a male donor with ankylosing spondylitis or in good health (not recorded which). The CDR3 region has the DNA TGTGCCAGCTCATCCTACAGGGTAATCGAAAAACTGTTTTTT. Its translation: CASSSYRVIEKLFF.